Following are 26 T cell receptor beta chains from one sample sequenced in a study of T cells in Graves' hyperthyroidism and ophthalmopathy. RNA transcripts were the template for amplifying TCR beta CDR3 regions. Carried out on the TCR CDR3, a first-round RT-PCR used the HTBI primer set. TCRdb fed the multiplex PCR reads into MiXCR, producing one record per CDR3 protein. The top ten hold under 35% of the sample, which has more than 250,000 distinct CDR3 sequences, roughly 15% seen once. Sequenced sample: blood. Every receptor here comes from a woman in her fifties or sixties with Graves' hyperthyroidism that later progressed to Graves' ophthalmopathy.

This clonotype was detected only a few times. J is TRBJ2-6 and V is TRBV28; D is possibly TRBD2 (6 bases). This CDR3 region has 15 residues. V was shortened by 6 bases and J by 0 bases, with 9 bases between the two germline ends. Per germline, CDR1 MDHEN and CDR2 SYDVKM. CDR3: CASSHGSSGANVLTF. CDR3 coding DNA: TGTGCCAGCAGCCACGGGAGCTCTGGGGCCAACGTCCTGACTTTC.

There are many counts of this clonotype. The chain uses TRBV7-9 and TRBJ2-7, with 7 bases that match TRBD2. Per germline, CDR1 SEHNR and CDR2 FQNEAQ (reference sequence). Germline trimming cut 5 bases from V and 3 bases from J; bases unmatched to any gene: 10. The CDR3 is made up of 15 amino acids. CDR3 DNA: TGTGCCAGCAGCGATACTACTAGCGCCTACTACGAGCAGTACTTC. This gives the protein CASSDTTSAYYEQYF.

Details on this clonotype: The conserved closing phenylalanine or tryptophan is absent in this CDR3, likely reflecting a read error. The chain couples TRBV5-1 to TRBJ2-3; D not certain. V lost 0 bases, J lost 4 bases, and 3 bases lay in between. Germline CDR1 SGHRS, CDR2 YFSETQ. CDR3 size: 12 residues. CDR3 nucleotide sequence: TGCGCCAGCAGCTTGGTTTCAGATACGCAGTATCTT. Translation: CASSLVSDTQYL.

This clonotype has at least ten counts. The V gene is TRBV2, the J gene TRBJ1-2; D unresolved. CDR1 and CDR2 (germline): SNHLY, FYNNEI. V lost 8 bases to trimming and J lost 8 bases, with 15 bases between them. The CDR3 contains 12 residues. CDR3 DNA sequence: TGTGCCAGCTATACCGTCCTACTCGGCTACACCTTC. Its protein product is CASYTVLLGYTF.

In this sample, this clonotype turned up many times. The chain uses TRBV28 and TRBJ2-7, with TRBD1 identical over 7 bases. After removal of 7 bases from V and 4 bases from J, the junction contained 4 bases not matched to a gene. The V gene's germline CDR1 is MDHEN and CDR2 SYDVKM. This CDR3 contains 12 residues. The CDR3 reads CASTPGGYEQYF. The DNA of the CDR3 is TGTGCCAGCACCCCAGGGGGTTACGAGCAGTACTTC.

There are a few counts of this clonotype. The rearrangement links TRBV29-1 to TRBJ1-3; D gene ambiguous. Looked up from germline, CDR1 is SQVTM and CDR2 is ANQGSEA. V dropped 7 bases and J dropped 0 bases, with 7 bases sitting between them. The length of the CDR3 is 12 residues. The CDR3 DNA reads as TGCAGCGGGGTCCACTCTGGAAACACCATATATTTT. Translated, it gives CSGVHSGNTIYF.

The gene calls are TRBV10-3 and TRBJ2-2, with TRBD2 matching over 10 bases. V lost 2 bases to trimming and J lost 3 bases; unmatched junction nucleotides: 6. The germline gives CDR1 ENHRY, CDR2 SYGVKD. The CDR3 loop spans 17 amino acids. The DNA for the CDR3 is TGTGCCATCAGTGAGGCCGGGCTAGCGGGAGACACCGGGGAGCTGTTTTTT. Protein sequence: CAISEAGLAGDTGELFF.

In its sample, this clonotype was seen many times. The rearrangement uses TRBV12-3 or TRBV12-4 and TRBJ1-5, with TRBD1 as a possible D gene (5 bases). Trimming pared 7 bases from V and 5 bases from J, leaving 15 bases between. This CDR3 is built from 14 residues. DNA of the CDR3: TGTGCCAGCAACCAAGGGGCTATCTATCAGCCCCAGCATTTT. This sequence encodes CASNQGAIYQPQHF.

V usage is TRBV20-1 and J usage is TRBJ2-7; TRBD2 matches 13 bases. The CDR3 runs to 16 residues. Germline CDR1 reads DFQATT; CDR2 reads SNEGSKA (reference sequence). The V segment lost 0 bases and the J segment 3 bases; nucleotides outside the gene matches: 5. The CDR3 here is CSARDLRTSGSYEQYF. The CDR3, as DNA: TGCAGTGCTAGAGATCTGAGGACTAGCGGGAGCTACGAGCAGTACTTC.

In its sample, this clonotype was seen many times. V and J are TRBV2 and TRBJ2-7, with a possible D match to TRBD2 (5 bases). Trimming shortened V by 4 bases and J by 4 bases, and 8 bases separated the two germline ends. This CDR3 spans 12 amino acids. Germline V gene data show CDR1 as SNHLY and CDR2 as FYNNEI. The CDR3 sequence is CASSARVYEQYF. The CDR3 region has the DNA TGTGCCAGCAGTGCGAGGGTTTACGAGCAGTACTTC.

The CDR3 spells CASSPGTSAYNEQFF. As DNA, the CDR3 is TGCGCCAGCAGCCCCGGGACTAGCGCCTACAATGAGCAGTTCTTC. The chain recombines TRBV4-1 with TRBJ2-1; 10 nucleotides line up with TRBD2. This CDR3 is 15 amino acids long. V was pared by 4 bases and J by 2 bases, with 2 bases of the junction left unmatched. CDR1 and CDR2 (germline): MGHRA, YSYEKL.

This clonotype appeared once. This chain links TRBV4-2 with TRBJ2-1; 7 bases are a match to TRBD2. Germline V gene sequence: CDR1 LGHNA, CDR2 YNFKEQ. Unmatched junction bases numbered 10, after V lost 3 bases and J lost 5 bases. CDR3 length: 16 residues. The CDR3 coding sequence is TGTGCCAGCAGCCACGGACCGGGACTATCAAACAATGAGCAGTTCTTC. As protein: CASSHGPGLSNNEQFF.

Ten or more counts support this clonotype. The chain uses TRBV7-9 and TRBJ2-1; 8 bases align to TRBD2. Trimming took 6 bases from V and 5 from J; bases not matched to a gene: 12. Germline V gene sequence: CDR1 SEHNR, CDR2 FQNEAQ (reference sequence). The CDR3 is 16 amino acids. CDR3: CASRPGDSGNDNEQFF. For the CDR3, the DNA is TGTGCCAGCAGACCAGGTGATAGCGGGAATGACAATGAGCAGTTCTTC. The variable domain in full, with the rest retrieved from reference TRBV7-9 and TRBJ2-1, is DTGVSQNPRHKITKRGQNVTFRCDPISEHNRLYWYRQTLGQGPEFLTYFQNEAQLEKSRLLSDRFSAERPKGSFSTLEIQRTEQGDSAMYLCASRPGDSGNDNEQFFGPGTRLTVL.

This rearrangement joins TRBV19 to TRBJ2-7, with TRBD1 matching 8 bases. The CDR3 consists of 16 residues. CDR1 is LNHDA and CDR2 is SQIVND in the germline V gene (reference sequence). The junction had 8 bases not matched to a gene; V was cut back by 1 base and J by 3 bases. The CDR3 spells CASSIVPGQENYEQYF. DNA for the CDR3: TGTGCCAGTAGTATAGTCCCGGGACAGGAGAACTACGAGCAGTACTTC.

This clonotype was observed at least ten times. This chain joins TRBV28 and TRBJ2-2; D possibly corresponds to TRBD2 (6 bases). This CDR3 comprises 13 residues. CDR1 and CDR2 (germline): MDHEN, SYDVKM. V lost 6 bases and J lost 4, with 9 bases in between. The DNA of the CDR3 is TGTGCCAGCAGCGGGGGAGTCACCGGGGAGCTGTTTTTT. As protein: CASSGGVTGELFF.

This clonotype came up a few times. The gene calls are TRBV29-1 and TRBJ2-7, with unresolved D. Germline V gives CDR1 SQVTM, CDR2 ANQGSEA. Trimming shortened V by 2 bases and J by 0 bases, and 11 bases separated the two germline ends. The CDR3 sequence is 14 residues long. The CDR3 loop is CSVEINGYSYEQYF. CDR3 nucleotides: TGCAGCGTTGAAATTAACGGATACTCCTACGAGCAGTACTTC.

This clonotype was detected a few times. The chain has TRBV3-1 and TRBJ2-3; no firm D call. The germline V gene encodes CDR1 LGHDT and CDR2 YNNKEL (reference sequence). V lost 0 bases and J 4 bases, leaving 5 bases between the germline ends. The CDR3 has 13 residues. CDR3 protein: CASSQESADTQYF. The CDR3 DNA is TGTGCCAGCAGCCAAGAATCAGCAGATACGCAGTATTTT.

This clonotype was seen ten or more times. This rearrangement joins TRBV2 to TRBJ2-1; 12 nucleotides line up with TRBD2. CDR1 and CDR2 (germline): SNHLY, FYNNEI. The J segment lost 5 bases and the V segment lost 6 bases, leaving 5 bases of the junction unmatched. The length of the CDR3 is 15 residues. CDR3 DNA: TGTGCCAGCAGGATAGGACTAGCGGGAAACAATGAGCAGTTCTTC. Its translation: CASRIGLAGNNEQFF.

In its sample, this clonotype was seen many times. The chain carries TRBV10-3 and TRBJ2-7, with TRBD1 matching 8 bases. Germline CDR1 and CDR2: ENHRY and SYGVKD. The CDR3 is made up of 17 amino acids. Trimming at V came to 2 bases and at J to 3 bases, leaving 12 bases not matched to a gene. The CDR3: CAISEVVTGTGGYEQYF. The CDR3, as DNA: TGTGCCATCAGTGAGGTTGTTACCGGGACAGGAGGCTACGAGCAGTACTTC.

This clonotype was seen repeatedly, ten times or more. The rearrangement links TRBV28 to TRBJ1-1; 7 bases align to TRBD1. The J segment lost 4 bases and the V segment lost 6 bases, leaving 5 bases of the junction unmatched. The CDR3 extends over 13 amino acids. Looked up from germline, CDR1 is MDHEN and CDR2 is SYDVKM. CDR3: CASRSGGFTEAFF. As DNA, the CDR3 is TGTGCCAGCAGATCAGGGGGGTTCACTGAAGCTTTCTTT.

This clonotype has a count of ten or more. The chain links TRBV28 to TRBJ2-2; D is uncertain. The V and J ends lost 1 base and 6 bases respectively, with 9 bases between them. Germline CDR1 reads MDHEN; CDR2 reads SYDVKM. The CDR3 length is 14 residues. CDR3: CASSLSRVAGELFF. CDR3 nucleotides: TGTGCCAGCAGTTTATCCCGGGTGGCCGGGGAGCTGTTTTTT. Complete variable domain (other parts from reference TRBV28 and TRBJ2-2): DVKVTQSSRYLVKRTGEKVFLECVQDMDHENMFWYRQDPGLGLRLIYFSYDVKMKEKGDIPEGYSVSREKKERFSLILESASTNQTSMYLCASSLSRVAGELFFGEGSRLTVL.

The rearrangement links TRBV20-1 to TRBJ1-1; D is unclear. The CDR3 runs to 15 residues. From germline, CDR1 is DFQATT and CDR2 SNEGSKA (reference sequence). V lost 0 bases and J 2 bases, leaving 13 bases between the germline ends. In DNA form, the CDR3 reads TGCAGTGCTAGAGATCCCCTAGGACCCAACACTGAAGCTTTCTTT. Translating it yields CSARDPLGPNTEAFF.

The V call is TRBV9, the J call TRBJ2-5; no clear D. The V end was cut by 1 base, the J end by 0 bases, with 10 bases between. The CDR3 is 15 residues long. Germline CDR1 reads SGDLS; CDR2 reads YYNGEE. CDR3 in amino acids: CASSVTTDNQETQYF. In DNA, the CDR3 is TGTGCCAGCAGCGTAACTACAGATAACCAAGAGACCCAGTACTTC.

This clonotype was observed a few times. J is TRBJ2-7 and V is TRBV19, with 11 bases aligning to TRBD1. Per the germline V gene, CDR1 is LNHDA and CDR2 is SQIVND (reference sequence). The CDR3 is made up of 14 amino acids. V gave up 4 bases and J gave up 8 bases; unmatched junction bases: 7. CDR3 in amino acids: CASSTPGQGGKQYF. CDR3 nucleotides: TGTGCCAGTAGTACCCCGGGACAGGGGGGTAAGCAGTACTTC.

The sample holds a few counts of this clonotype. The chain recombines TRBV10-2 with TRBJ2-2; 7 nucleotides agree with TRBD2. Germline V gives CDR1 WSHSY, CDR2 SAAADI. J was trimmed by 4 bases and V by 2 bases; bases with no gene match: 4. This CDR3 region has 15 residues. CDR3 region: CASSERASGTGELFF. The CDR3 nucleotides read TGCGCCAGCAGTGAGCGGGCTAGCGGCACCGGGGAGCTGTTTTTT.

V gene TRBV10-2 combines with J gene TRBJ2-4; TRBD1 is a possible D gene (6 bases). The CDR3 has 12 residues. Looked up from germline, CDR1 is WSHSY and CDR2 is SAAADI. V was cut by 2 bases and J by 7 bases, with 6 bases left in between. CDR3 nucleotides: TGCGCCAGCAGTGAGACAGGGAACATTCAGTACTTC. Translating it yields CASSETGNIQYF.